These 25 T cell receptor beta chains were sequenced from one sample in a study of CD8+ T cells in alopecia areata. Reverse transcribed after extraction, RNA yielded cDNA as the sequencing template. Assay: immunoSEQ multiplex PCR; the TCRdb copy retains only in-frame clones and omits some. This sample yields about 140,000 clones, of which 82% are seen a single time; around 25% belongs to the top ten. Described treatment: oral pan-JAK inhibitor, 5-10 mg twice daily. The sample here was CD8+ T cells sorted from blood, taken at week 4, from a patient treated with tofacitinib. These receptors were obtained from a human donor with alopecia areata.

The rearrangement links TRBV6-1 to TRBJ2-2; unclear D gene. The CDR3 contains 11 residues. V lost 6 bases, J lost 8 bases, and 7 bases lay in between. CDR1 MNHNS and CDR2 SASEGT come from the germline V gene. For the CDR3, the DNA is TGTGCCAGCAGCGAACTGGGGGAGCTGTTTTTT. Its protein product is CASSELGELFF.

The chain is built from TRBV4-2 and TRBJ2-7, with D maybe TRBD2 (6 bases). Germline assignment: CDR1 LGHNA and CDR2 YNFKEQ. The CDR3 is 13 residues long. V was pared by 3 bases and J by 4 bases, with 10 bases between. The DNA for the CDR3 is TGTGCCAGCAGCCAGGGAGGTACATACGAGCAGTACTTC. It is translated as CASSQGGTYEQYF.

The chain links TRBV29-1 to TRBJ1-2, with 11 bases lining up with TRBD1. The CDR3 is 13 residues long. J was trimmed by 4 bases and V by 5 bases; bases with no gene match: 3. From germline, CDR1 is SQVTM and CDR2 ANQGSEA. The DNA of the CDR3 is TGCAGCGTTCCCGGGACAGGGGGCTATGGCTACACCTTC. Encoded protein: CSVPGTGGYGYTF.

The chain carries TRBV7-9 and TRBJ1-1; D call uncertain. The V end lost 5 bases, the J end lost 0 bases, and 16 bases lay between the germline ends. The CDR3 consists of 16 residues. Per the germline V gene, CDR1 is SEHNR and CDR2 is FQNEAQ (reference sequence). CDR3 bases: TGTGCCAGCAGCCCCCCGGGCAGTACGATGAACACTGAAGCTTTCTTT. Protein: CASSPPGSTMNTEAFF.

The rearrangement uses TRBV4-3 and TRBJ1-2; D remains ambiguous. The CDR3 is 14 amino acids. The V end lost 1 base, the J end lost 5 bases, and 11 bases lay between the germline ends. Germline CDR1 LGHNA, CDR2 YSLEER. The CDR3 sequence: CASSQAGTTYGYTF. The CDR3 DNA reads TGCGCCAGCAGCCAAGCCGGAACCACGTATGGCTACACCTTC.

The chain combines TRBV29-1 with TRBJ1-2; TRBD1 agrees at 7 bases. This CDR3 is built from 14 residues. Germline assignment: CDR1 SQVTM and CDR2 ANQGSEA. The ends lost 7 bases at V and 0 bases at J; junction bases unmatched: 8. The DNA of the CDR3 is TGCAGCGCCGGGATGGGACAGACTAACTATGGCTACACCTTC. Its protein is CSAGMGQTNYGYTF.

V and J are TRBV27 and TRBJ2-1; perhaps TRBD2 as D (6 bases). The CDR3 runs 15 residues. Trimming removed 2 bases at V and 10 bases at J, with 18 bases between. The germline CDR1 and CDR2 sequences are MNHEY and SMNVEV (reference sequence). The chain's CDR3 is CASSLAGIRAREQFF. CDR3 nucleotide sequence: TGTGCCAGCAGTTTAGCGGGGATCAGGGCGAGGGAGCAGTTCTTC.

This sequence joins TRBV27 and TRBJ2-3, with 10 bases lining up with TRBD2. CDR3 size: 15 residues. The junction had 5 bases not matched to a gene; V was cut back by 7 bases and J by 1 base. Germline CDR1 MNHEY, CDR2 SMNVEV (reference sequence). Here the CDR3 reads CASNRLAGGTDTQYF. The DNA for the CDR3 is TGTGCCAGCAATCGGCTAGCGGGGGGCACAGATACGCAGTATTTT.

This chain connects TRBV15 to TRBJ2-1; 7 bases map to TRBD1. The junction had 13 bases not matched to a gene; V was cut back by 0 bases and J by 5 bases. The CDR3 consists of 18 residues. The germline gives CDR1 LNHNV, CDR2 YYDKDF (reference sequence). The CDR3 loop is CATSRDRYGDRPNNEQFF. The CDR3 DNA reads as TGTGCCACCAGCAGAGATAGGTATGGGGACAGACCGAACAATGAGCAGTTCTTC. Full variable domain (remainder filled in from reference TRBV15 and TRBJ2-1): DAMVIQNPRYQVTQFGKPVTLSCSQTLNHNVMYWYQQKSSQAPKLLFHYYDKDFNNEADTPDNFQSRRPNTSFCFLDIRSPGLGDTAMYLCATSRDRYGDRPNNEQFFGPGTRLTVL.

This chain connects TRBV29-1 to TRBJ1-2; D gene unclear. CDR3 length equals 15 residues. The germline V and J ends were trimmed by 8 bases and 1 base, with 20 bases remaining between them. The germline V gene has CDR1 SQVTM and CDR2 ANQGSEA. The DNA for the CDR3 is TGCAGCTCCGACGGGGTCGACGGGATTAACTATGGCTACACCTTC. Translating gives CSSDGVDGINYGYTF.

The J gene is TRBJ2-6, the V gene TRBV4-3; the D is unclear. Trimming cost V 0 bases and J 0 bases, with 9 bases left between them. Per germline, CDR1 LGHNA and CDR2 YSLEER. This CDR3 comprises 17 residues. The CDR3 region is CASSQDPGNSGANVLTF. The CDR3, as DNA: TGCGCCAGCAGCCAAGATCCTGGTAACTCTGGGGCCAACGTCCTGACTTTC.

This clone was detected only a few times. The chain uses TRBV4-1 and TRBJ2-3, with 9 bases that match TRBD2. From germline, CDR1 is MGHRA and CDR2 YSYEKL. The CDR3 covers 18 residues. Losses at the gene ends were 4 bases for V and 0 bases for J; bases not matched to a gene: 11. In nucleotides, the CDR3 is TGCGCCAGCAGCCCTCAAGGAGCGGGGGGACTTAGCACAGATACGCAGTATTTT. Protein sequence: CASSPQGAGGLSTDTQYF.

This clone appeared a single time. The chain employs TRBV11-1 and TRBJ2-7, with 7 positions matching TRBD2. V shed 1 base and J 7 bases; nucleotides not matched to a gene: 13. The CDR3 totals 16 residues. Germline assignment: CDR1 SGHAT and CDR2 FQDESV (reference sequence). This CDR3 reads CASSLDLSGAPGEQYF. The CDR3, as DNA: TGTGCCAGCAGCTTAGATCTAAGCGGGGCGCCCGGGGAGCAGTACTTC.

Note on this clone: Other nucleotide sequences from this sample produce the same CDR3. The V call is TRBV5-4, the J call TRBJ2-7; 9 bases match TRBD1. CDR3 length: 14 residues. Trimming removed 4 bases from V and 1 base from J; junction bases left unmatched: 3. CDR1 is SGHNT and CDR2 is YYREEE in the germline V gene (reference sequence). The chain's CDR3 is CASSPGQGSYEQYF. DNA for the CDR3: TGTGCCAGCAGCCCTGGACAGGGGTCCTACGAGCAGTACTTC.

This chain joins TRBV7-9 and TRBJ1-1; D is undetermined. V was pared by 4 bases and J by 4 bases, with 7 bases between. The CDR3 runs 12 residues. CDR1 and CDR2 from the germline V gene are SEHNR and FQNEAQ (reference sequence). CDR3 nucleotides: TGTGCCAGCAGCTACGACGGCACTGAAGCTTTCTTT. It codes for CASSYDGTEAFF.

The rearrangement joins TRBV4-2 to TRBJ2-7; perhaps TRBD2 as D (6 bases). Germline V CDR1 and CDR2: LGHNA, YNFKEQ. V was cut by 0 bases and J by 0 bases, with 12 bases left in between. The CDR3 is made up of 16 amino acids. CDR3 DNA: TGTGCCAGCAGCCAAGATATAGCGGAGAGCTCCTACGAGCAGTACTTC. It is translated as CASSQDIAESSYEQYF.

The chain links TRBV13 to TRBJ2-1, with unresolved D. The germline gives CDR1 PRHDT, CDR2 FYEKMQ (reference sequence). The CDR3 is made up of 16 amino acids. Trimming removed 1 base at V and 0 bases at J, with 10 bases between. The CDR3: CASSLAGKSSYNEQFF. As DNA, the CDR3 is TGTGCCAGCAGCTTAGCGGGCAAGAGCTCCTACAATGAGCAGTTCTTC.

V and J are TRBV15 and TRBJ2-2, with D tentatively TRBD2 (5 bases). CDR1 is LNHNV and CDR2 is YYDKDF in the germline V gene (reference sequence). CDR3 length: 14 amino acids. V was clipped by 1 base and J by 8 bases, with 11 bases between them. The CDR3 DNA sequence: TGTGCCACCAGCAGAGCCCTAAGAGGGGGGGAGCTGTTTTTT. This codes for CATSRALRGGELFF.

This chain connects TRBV27 to TRBJ2-3; D gene ambiguous. This CDR3 spans 10 amino acids. Germline assignment: CDR1 MNHEY and CDR2 SMNVEV (reference sequence). The CDR3 region has the DNA TGTGCTTGCGGAAGCGATACGCAGTATTTT. Amino acid sequence: CACGSDTQYF.

CDR3 in DNA: TGTGCCAGCACGCCCCAACAGGGGTCATACAATGAGCAGTTCTTC. Protein sequence: CASTPQQGSYNEQFF. The genes are TRBV13 and TRBJ2-1, with 7 bases that match TRBD1. This CDR3 is 15 amino acids long. The germline V gene has CDR1 PRHDT and CDR2 FYEKMQ (reference sequence). After removal of 7 bases from V and 4 bases from J, the junction contained 10 bases not matched to a gene. The full variable domain, in which reference TRBV13 and TRBJ2-1 provide the parts outside the CDR3, is AAGVIQSPRHLIKEKRETATLKCYPIPRHDTVYWYQQGPGQDPQFLISFYEKMQSDKGSIPDRFSAQQFSDYHSELNMSSLELGDSALYFCASTPQQGSYNEQFFGPGTRLTVL.

The chain combines TRBV6-5 with TRBJ1-1; weak D call: TRBD1 (6 bases). Germline values: CDR1 MNHEY, CDR2 SVGAGI. The V gene lost 2 bases and the J gene lost 2 bases, with 9 bases spanning the gap. The CDR3 has 14 amino acids. CDR3 DNA sequence: TGTGCCAGCAGTTACAAAGGGGGAAACACTGAAGCTTTCTTT. Its protein is CASSYKGGNTEAFF.

This clone was observed a single time. The chain uses TRBV19 and TRBJ2-5, with D tentatively TRBD1 (7 bases). CDR1 LNHDA and CDR2 SQIVND come from the germline V gene (reference sequence). This CDR3 has 18 amino acids. Trimming left V 3 bases short and J 4 bases short, with 24 bases between. As DNA, the CDR3 is TGTGCCAGTAGTATTGTGCGGGACAGAACCTTCAAGGGAGAGACCCAGTACTTC. As protein: CASSIVRDRTFKGETQYF. The variable domain in full, with the rest retrieved from reference TRBV19 and TRBJ2-5, is DGGITQSPKYLFRKEGQNVTLSCEQNLNHDAMYWYRQDPGQGLRLIYYSQIVNDFQKGDIAEGYSVSREKKESFPLTVTSAQKNPTAFYLCASSIVRDRTFKGETQYFGPGTRLLVL.

The rearrangement uses TRBV27 and TRBJ2-1, with 10 bases identical to TRBD2. This CDR3 spans 15 amino acids. Germline CDR1 and CDR2: MNHEY and SMNVEV (reference sequence). The V and J ends lost 10 bases and 6 bases, in that order; junction bases with no gene match: 12. CDR3 bases: TGTGCCACCTCTAATCGGTTAGCGGGGGGCAATGAGCAGTTCTTC. It encodes CATSNRLAGGNEQFF.

The V gene is TRBV7-6, the J gene TRBJ1-5; the D is unclear. The CDR3 loop spans 16 amino acids. Germline CDR1 reads SGHVS; CDR2 reads FNYEAQ. V dropped 4 bases and J dropped 0 bases, with 13 bases sitting between them. The CDR3 region has the DNA TGTGCCAGCAGCTCTAGAGTAGGGAATAGCAATCAGCCCCAGCATTTT. It is translated as CASSSRVGNSNQPQHF.

This clone was detected a few times. The chain has TRBV4-1 and TRBJ2-3, with D uncertain. Per the germline V gene, CDR1 is MGHRA and CDR2 is YSYEKL. V was pared by 5 bases and J by 2 bases, with 5 bases between. This CDR3 comprises 12 residues. The CDR3 sequence: CASSSITDTQYF. The CDR3 nucleotides are TGCGCCAGCAGCTCGATCACAGATACGCAGTATTTT.